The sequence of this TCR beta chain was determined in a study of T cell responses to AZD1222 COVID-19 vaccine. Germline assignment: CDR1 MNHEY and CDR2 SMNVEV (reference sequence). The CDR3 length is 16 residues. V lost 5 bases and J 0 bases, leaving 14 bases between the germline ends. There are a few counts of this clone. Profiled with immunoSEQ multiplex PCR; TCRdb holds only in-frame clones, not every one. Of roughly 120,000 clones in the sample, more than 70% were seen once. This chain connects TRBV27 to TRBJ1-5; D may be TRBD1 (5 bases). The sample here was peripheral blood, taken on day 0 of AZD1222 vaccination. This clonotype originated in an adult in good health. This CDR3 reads CASSLRTPYSNQPQHF. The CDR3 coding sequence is TGTGCCAGCAGTCTTCGGACACCCTATAGCAATCAGCCCCAGCATTTT.